The 21 T cell receptor beta chains presented below share a single source sample, sequenced in a study of T cell changes during pregnancy in multiple sclerosis. Assay: immunoSEQ multiplex PCR; the TCRdb copy retains only in-frame clones and omits some. The table has 90,000 to 100,000 clones, approximately 94% seen once. The sample was peripheral blood, taken in the third trimester of pregnancy. These receptors all come from a female donor with multiple sclerosis, enrolled in a pregnancy study.

This chain connects TRBV4-1 to TRBJ1-1; TRBD1 might be the D (6 bases). Germline CDR1 is MGHRA and CDR2 is YSYEKL. The ends were cut back, 4 bases at V and 10 bases at J, with 22 bases in the middle. The CDR3 runs 15 residues. The CDR3 DNA is TGCGCCAGCAGCCCCGTATCACGGCAGGGAGGGGGAGCTTTCTTT. It codes for CASSPVSRQGGGAFF.

The chain couples TRBV6-6 to TRBJ2-5; D may be TRBD2 (7 bases). V dropped 6 bases and J dropped 5 bases, with 13 bases sitting between them. Germline V gene data show CDR1 as MNHNY and CDR2 as SVGAGI (reference sequence). The CDR3 totals 13 residues. CDR3 sequence reads: CASRGGPGETQYF. The DNA for the CDR3 is TGTGCCAGCAGGGGGGGGCCGGGGGAGACCCAGTACTTC.

The rearrangement uses TRBV4-3 and TRBJ2-7; unclear D gene. Germline CDR1 and CDR2: LGHNA and YSLEER. The CDR3 has 13 residues. V was shortened by 0 bases and J by 4 bases, with 7 bases between the two germline ends. CDR3 protein: CASSQDQDYEQYF. CDR3 bases: TGCGCCAGCAGCCAAGATCAGGATTACGAGCAGTACTTC.

This clone was observed once. J is TRBJ1-1 and V is TRBV7-9; TRBD1 is a possible D gene (6 bases). Per germline, CDR1 SEHNR and CDR2 FQNEAQ (reference sequence). The CDR3 has 15 residues. V was trimmed by 4 bases and J by 1 base, leaving 13 bases between them. CDR3 nucleotides: TGTGCCAGCAGCTCCAGGGGATTTGGGAACACTGAAGCTTTCTTT. Translated: CASSSRGFGNTEAFF.

This chain joins TRBV14 and TRBJ2-5, with TRBD2 matching 7 bases. Unmatched junction bases numbered 10, after V lost 1 base and J lost 5 bases. CDR1 SGHDN and CDR2 FVKESK come from the germline V gene. This CDR3 region has 16 residues. The CDR3 is CASSQGSRGRAETQYF. Written as DNA, the CDR3 is TGTGCCAGCAGCCAAGGCTCGAGAGGGAGGGCCGAGACCCAGTACTTC.

The chain links TRBV27 to TRBJ2-1; D is perhaps TRBD2 (6 bases). The CDR3 extends over 18 amino acids. Germline CDR1 MNHEY, CDR2 SMNVEV (reference sequence). V dropped 0 bases and J dropped 2 bases, with 17 bases sitting between them. Here the CDR3 reads CASSLSSKRAGPYNEQFF. The CDR3 DNA reads TGTGCCAGCAGTTTATCATCCAAGCGAGCGGGCCCCTACAATGAGCAGTTCTTC.

The chain couples TRBV5-4 to TRBJ1-1, with D hard to call. Deletions cut 5 bases from V and 0 bases from J, with 11 bases between. There are 14 residues in the CDR3. Germline assignment: CDR1 SGHNT and CDR2 YYREEE (reference sequence). The CDR3 bases are TGTGCCAGCAGTACCCGGGGATTGAACACTGAAGCTTTCTTT. Translating it yields CASSTRGLNTEAFF.

The table lists this clone with a count of one. The chain combines TRBV6-1 with TRBJ1-3; 8 bases are a match to TRBD1. The germline V gene has CDR1 MNHNS and CDR2 SASEGT. CDR3 length: 16 amino acids. V gave up 3 bases and J gave up 0 bases; unmatched junction bases: 4. The CDR3 spells CASSDLGQGSGNTIYF. For the CDR3, the DNA is TGTGCCAGCAGTGATCTAGGACAGGGCTCTGGAAACACCATATATTTT.

The chain couples TRBV5-1 to TRBJ1-1; no reliable D call. Trimming shortened V by 4 bases and J by 3 bases, and 13 bases separated the two germline ends. This CDR3 comprises 14 residues. Per germline, CDR1 SGHRS and CDR2 YFSETQ. The CDR3 protein is CASSLRRGYTEAFF. The CDR3 DNA follows: TGCGCCAGCAGCCTACGGAGAGGGTACACTGAAGCTTTCTTT.

The chain couples TRBV6-6 to TRBJ2-3, with TRBD1 identical over 10 bases. Germline V gene lookup returns CDR1 MNHNY and CDR2 SVGAGI (reference sequence). There are 16 residues in the CDR3. J gave up 0 bases and V 7 bases, and 7 bases lay outside the gene matches. CDR3 sequence (DNA): TGTGCCAGCACCAGGACAGGGGGGGATAGCACAGATACGCAGTATTTT. Encoded protein: CASTRTGGDSTDTQYF.

The chain couples TRBV6-5 to TRBJ1-2, with 11 bases matching TRBD1. Per the germline V gene, CDR1 is MNHEY and CDR2 is SVGAGI. Trimming removed 10 bases from V and 4 bases from J; junction bases left unmatched: 11. The CDR3 length is 15 residues. CDR3 sequence reads: CATLYGTGGVYGYTF. The CDR3 region has the DNA TGTGCCACCTTATACGGGACAGGGGGAGTCTATGGCTACACCTTC.

This chain uses TRBV28 with TRBJ2-7, with 10 bases matching TRBD2. Trimming at V came to 6 bases and at J to 2 bases, leaving 7 bases not matched to a gene. CDR1 is MDHEN and CDR2 is SYDVKM in the germline V gene. CDR3 length: 15 amino acids. The CDR3: CASSQTSGITYEQYF. The DNA for the CDR3 is TGTGCCAGCAGCCAAACTAGCGGGATTACCTACGAGCAGTACTTC.

This rearrangement joins TRBV4-1 to TRBJ1-2; D not resolved. Germline values: CDR1 MGHRA, CDR2 YSYEKL. The CDR3 loop spans 11 amino acids. Trimming cost V 0 bases and J 12 bases, with 8 bases left between them. Written as DNA, the CDR3 is TGCGCCAGCAGCCAAGACGGGGAGAACACCTTC. It codes for CASSQDGENTF.

The chain links TRBV28 to TRBJ2-4; D call uncertain. Between the trimmed V and J ends, which lost 5 bases and 4 bases, there was a span of 9 bases. Germline lookup yields CDR1 MDHEN and CDR2 SYDVKM. The CDR3 is 13 amino acids. The CDR3: CASSRRGKNIQYF. CDR3 nucleotide sequence: TGTGCCAGCAGTCGCCGAGGTAAAAACATTCAGTACTTC.

This chain connects TRBV27 to TRBJ2-7; 9 bases line up with TRBD1. This CDR3 has 14 residues. V lost 5 bases, J lost 7 bases, and 9 bases stayed unmatched. Germline V gene sequence: CDR1 MNHEY, CDR2 SMNVEV (reference sequence). Written as DNA, the CDR3 is TGTGCCAGCAGTCGTTGGACAGGGGTACGAGAGCAGTACTTC. Its protein product is CASSRWTGVREQYF.

This chain joins TRBV7-8 and TRBJ2-1; a weak D match, TRBD2 (6 bases). CDR1 is SGHVS and CDR2 is FQNEAQ in the germline V gene. This CDR3 region has 16 residues. V was clipped by 0 bases and J by 1 base, with 10 bases between them. The DNA of the CDR3 is TGTGCCAGCAGCTTAGCGCGGGCGGGATCCTACAATGAGCAGTTCTTC. Residues: CASSLARAGSYNEQFF.

The chain combines TRBV6-5 with TRBJ2-4; D not certain. CDR3 length: 12 residues. Looked up from germline, CDR1 is MNHEY and CDR2 is SVGAGI. Trimming removed 4 bases from V and 7 bases from J, with 8 bases in between. The CDR3 region has the DNA TGTGCCAGCAGTTCAACTGCGAACATTCAGTACTTC. Translating it yields CASSSTANIQYF.

This chain connects TRBV28 to TRBJ2-7; 12 nucleotides align to TRBD1. Germline values: CDR1 MDHEN, CDR2 SYDVKM. After removal of 7 bases from V and 3 bases from J, the junction contained 7 bases not matched to a gene. The CDR3 runs to 15 residues. In DNA, the CDR3 is TGTGCCAGCATAACCGGGACAGGGGGCAACTACGAGCAGTACTTC. Encoded protein: CASITGTGGNYEQYF. Combining the CDR3 with reference TRBV28 and TRBJ2-7 gives the whole variable domain DVKVTQSSRYLVKRTGEKVFLECVQDMDHENMFWYRQDPGLGLRLIYFSYDVKMKEKGDIPEGYSVSREKKERFSLILESASTNQTSMYLCASITGTGGNYEQYFGPGTRLTVT.

This chain uses TRBV19 with TRBJ2-2; 7 bases are shared with TRBD2. CDR1 is LNHDA, CDR2 SQIVND, per germline (reference sequence). V gave up 1 base and J gave up 6 bases; unmatched junction bases: 2. The CDR3 length is 14 residues. The chain's CDR3 is CASSIVLAAGELFF. Here the CDR3 DNA reads TGTGCCAGTAGTATAGTCCTAGCGGCCGGGGAGCTGTTTTTT.

The V gene is TRBV29-1, the J gene TRBJ1-1; tentative D call: TRBD1 (6 bases). CDR3 size: 13 residues. The germline gives CDR1 SQVTM, CDR2 ANQGSEA. V was pared by 5 bases and J by 2 bases, with 12 bases between. CDR3: CSVRTGLNTEAFF. The CDR3 DNA follows: TGCAGCGTTCGAACAGGGCTCAACACTGAAGCTTTCTTT.

The V and J genes are TRBV4-2 and TRBJ1-1, with TRBD1 matching 8 bases. The germline CDR1 and CDR2 sequences are LGHNA and YNFKEQ. Trimming cost V 3 bases and J 4 bases; bases outside gene matches: 4. CDR3 length: 14 residues. CDR3 sequence (DNA): TGTGCCAGCAGCCACCCAACAGGGGGCACTGAAGCTTTCTTT. This translates into CASSHPTGGTEAFF.